The 20 T cell receptor beta chains below were found in one sample sequenced in a study of blood T cells in healthy people across ages. Primers used in a second PCR of roughly 6 to 11 cycles were a sample-barcoded 5' primer and a J-beta primer mix. TCRdb called the 5' RACE reads again in MiXCR, with one record for every CDR3 protein. Of around 580,000 distinct CDR3 sequences in the sample, around half were seen once. The specimen was blood. All receptors come from an elderly man in good health.

The rearrangement links TRBV5-1 to TRBJ2-7; D is ambiguous. CDR3 size: 13 residues. V lost 7 bases and J 2 bases, leaving 13 bases between the germline ends. Germline V gene sequence: CDR1 SGHRS, CDR2 YFSETQ. Written as DNA, the CDR3 is TGCGCCAGCGCACTGGTTGCGGCCTACGAGCAGTACTTC. The encoded protein is CASALVAAYEQYF.

This clonotype was seen more than once but under ten times. The chain uses TRBV20-1 and TRBJ1-6; TRBD1 aligns across 8 bases. CDR1 and CDR2 from the germline V gene are DFQATT and SNEGSKA (reference sequence). This CDR3 has 13 amino acids. Trimming took 6 bases from V and 7 from J; bases not matched to a gene: 5. DNA of the CDR3: TGCAGTGCCCCAGGACAGGGCAATTCACCCCTCCACTTT. Translating it yields CSAPGQGNSPLHF.

The chain couples TRBV29-1 to TRBJ2-3; D unclear. The germline V gene encodes CDR1 SQVTM and CDR2 ANQGSEA. The CDR3 is 13 amino acids. Between the trimmed V and J ends, which lost 3 bases and 1 base, there was a span of 8 bases. CDR3 DNA sequence: TGCAGCGTTGATGAGAAGGGCACAGATACGCAGTATTTT. Protein: CSVDEKGTDTQYF.

This clonotype was observed a few times. The chain employs TRBV7-2 and TRBJ2-5; D is undetermined. This CDR3 contains 13 residues. Deletions cut 5 bases from V and 5 bases from J, with 12 bases between. Germline V gene sequence: CDR1 SGHTA, CDR2 FQGNSA. The CDR3 here is CASSPSWVETQYF. In DNA, the CDR3 is TGTGCCAGCAGCCCTTCGTGGGTGGAGACCCAGTACTTC.

The sample holds a few counts of this clonotype. The V and J genes are TRBV11-1 and TRBJ2-1; D remains unclear. V was clipped by 3 bases and J by 5 bases, with 2 bases between them. The length of the CDR3 is 11 residues. Germline CDR1 reads SGHAT; CDR2 reads FQDESV (reference sequence). Here the CDR3 DNA reads TGTGCCAGCAGCTTCCACAATGAGCAGTTCTTC. Amino acids: CASSFHNEQFF.

This sequence joins TRBV4-1 and TRBJ2-5; D is ambiguous. This CDR3 region has 16 residues. The V end was cut by 4 bases, the J end by 4 bases, with 19 bases between. Germline CDR1 is MGHRA and CDR2 is YSYEKL. The chain's CDR3 is CASSRDDPGLGETQYF. The CDR3 DNA reads TGCGCCAGCAGCCGAGATGACCCGGGCCTCGGAGAGACCCAGTACTTC.

The chain combines TRBV10-3 with TRBJ2-1; D is ambiguous. The CDR3 runs to 12 residues. V lost 3 bases and J lost 4, with 4 bases in between. Germline CDR1 is ENHRY and CDR2 is SYGVKD. CDR3 amino acids: CAISDGYNEQFF. In DNA form, the CDR3 reads TGTGCCATCAGTGATGGGTACAATGAGCAGTTCTTC.

Regarding this clonotype: The junction and the germline gene differ at one end; a read error may be behind it. The chain uses TRBV6-2 or TRBV6-3 and TRBJ2-5; 10 bases fit TRBD2. CDR3 length: 16 residues. CDR1 is MNHEY and CDR2 is SVGEGT in the germline V gene. CDR3 DNA: TGTGCCAGCAGCACGTTACGCGGGACTAGCGTAGAGACCCGGTACTTC. This translates into CASSTLRGTSVETRYF.

This clonotype was seen repeatedly, ten times or more. The rearrangement joins TRBV6-6 to TRBJ1-4, with 8 bases matching TRBD1. This CDR3 spans 14 amino acids. Germline V gene data show CDR1 as MNHNY and CDR2 as SVGAGI (reference sequence). The J segment lost 8 bases and the V segment lost 6 bases, leaving 8 bases of the junction unmatched. The CDR3: CASSRTGIEEKLFF. CDR3 nucleotides: TGTGCCAGCAGCCGGACAGGGATCGAGGAAAAACTGTTTTTT.

This clonotype came up many times. V and J are TRBV7-3 and TRBJ2-5; D is perhaps TRBD2 (5 bases). This CDR3 has 13 residues. The germline CDR1 and CDR2 sequences are SGHTA and FQGTGA. The ends were cut back, 4 bases at V and 2 bases at J, with 8 bases in the middle. CDR3 loop: CASSSGLQETQYF. Here the CDR3 DNA reads TGTGCCAGCAGCTCGGGGTTACAAGAGACCCAGTACTTC.

This clonotype was detected a few times. CDR3 sequence: CASSLFLQLLGGYTF. The CDR3 DNA is TGTGCCAGCAGCTTATTCTTACAGCTCCTTGGCGGCTACACCTTC. The chain employs TRBV7-9 and TRBJ1-2; D is unresolved. This CDR3 is built from 15 residues. Looked up from germline, CDR1 is SEHNR and CDR2 is FQNEAQ (reference sequence). V was shortened by 2 bases and J by 8 bases, with 18 bases between the two germline ends.

This clonotype was seen only a few times. This chain connects TRBV29-1 to TRBJ2-1, with D perhaps given as TRBD1 or TRBD2 (5 bases each). The germline V gene encodes CDR1 SQVTM and CDR2 ANQGSEA. The CDR3 totals 16 residues. The V and J ends lost 5 bases and 6 bases respectively, with 23 bases between them. Here the CDR3 reads CSVQRDARRGRNEQFF. CDR3 coding DNA: TGCAGCGTTCAAAGGGACGCGAGACGGGGTCGCAATGAGCAGTTCTTC.

V gene TRBV6-1 combines with J gene TRBJ1-2; D possibly corresponds to TRBD1 (6 bases). Trimming removed 0 bases at V and 6 bases at J, with 14 bases between. Germline assignment: CDR1 MNHNS and CDR2 SASEGT. The length of the CDR3 is 15 residues. The CDR3: CASSEALGTSDGYTF. The CDR3 DNA is TGTGCCAGCAGTGAAGCGTTAGGGACATCGGATGGCTACACCTTC.

The rearrangement joins TRBV2 to TRBJ1-6; possibly TRBD1 for D (6 bases). The V end was cut by 8 bases, the J end by 7 bases, with 12 bases between. This CDR3 region has 13 residues. The germline V gene encodes CDR1 SNHLY and CDR2 FYNNEI. The CDR3 region has the DNA TGTGCCAGCGATACAGGGTTCAATTCACCCCTCCACTTT. This codes for CASDTGFNSPLHF.

The genes are TRBV28 and TRBJ2-7; TRBD1 aligns across 8 bases. Germline trimming cut 4 bases from V and 0 bases from J; bases unmatched to any gene: 8. There are 16 residues in the CDR3. CDR1 and CDR2 (germline): MDHEN, SYDVKM. The DNA of the CDR3 is TGTGCCAGCAGTTACCGGACAGGGACCATCTCCTACGAGCAGTACTTC. The encoded protein is CASSYRTGTISYEQYF.

The table lists this clonotype with a few counts. The chain links TRBV7-9 to TRBJ2-7; maybe TRBD2 (6 bases). The J call is in doubt because the DNA end fits TRBJ2-5 better. Germline lookup yields CDR1 SEHNR and CDR2 FQNEAQ (reference sequence). The CDR3 is 15 amino acids. The CDR3 nucleotides read TGTGCCAGCAGCCATCATAAGACTAGAGGGGAGACCCAGTACTTC. Translating it yields CASSHHKTRGETQYF.

The chain couples TRBV5-1 to TRBJ2-2; no firm D call. The V end lost 0 bases, the J end lost 0 bases, and 9 bases lay between the germline ends. The CDR3 runs to 16 residues. Germline CDR1 is SGHRS and CDR2 is YFSETQ. CDR3 in amino acids: CASSLVLASNTGELFF. CDR3 DNA: TGCGCCAGCAGCTTGGTTCTCGCCTCGAACACCGGGGAGCTGTTTTTT.

The V call is TRBV6-2 or TRBV6-3, the J call TRBJ2-4; D uncertain. The germline V and J ends were trimmed by 8 bases and 0 bases, with 14 bases remaining between them. Germline V CDR1 and CDR2: MNHEY, SVGEGT. This CDR3 is built from 15 residues. Written as DNA, the CDR3 is TGTGCCAGCGGAAAGGGAACCTCAGCCAAAAACATTCAGTACTTC. Encoded protein: CASGKGTSAKNIQYF.

For this clonotype: This could be a read error, since a much larger clone is one nucleotide away. Since the CDR3 does not end with the conserved phenylalanine or tryptophan, this likely comes from a read error. The chain joins TRBV6-6 to TRBJ1-5; 7 bases align to TRBD1. After removal of 2 bases from V and 0 bases from J, the junction contained 7 bases not matched to a gene. This CDR3 region has 17 residues. Germline assignment: CDR1 MNHNY and CDR2 SVGAGI (reference sequence). The CDR3 region is CASSYGRDSYSNQPQHS. The CDR3 DNA follows: TGTGCCAGCAGTTACGGCCGGGACAGCTATAGCAATCAGCCCCAGCATTCT.

This chain uses TRBV27 with TRBJ2-1, with 11 positions matching TRBD2. The V gene's germline CDR1 is MNHEY and CDR2 SMNVEV (reference sequence). This CDR3 has 14 amino acids. The V segment lost 8 bases and the J segment 5 bases; nucleotides outside the gene matches: 5. CDR3 coding DNA: TGTGCCAGCCACAGACTAGCGGGGAACAATGAGCAGTTCTTC. Protein: CASHRLAGNNEQFF.